What follows are 20 T cell receptor beta chains derived from one specimen sequenced in a study of blood T cell repertoires in COVID-19. Profiled with immunoSEQ multiplex PCR; TCRdb holds only in-frame clones, not every one. This table has about 39,000 clones, roughly 94% appearing once. Sequenced sample: peripheral blood. These TCRs come from a human donor with active COVID-19. The donor label of this sample is uncertain.

The chain uses TRBV2 and TRBJ1-4; the match to TRBD1 covers 8 bases. The CDR3 totals 15 residues. Trimming cost V 3 bases and J 7 bases; bases outside gene matches: 7. Germline CDR1 and CDR2: SNHLY and FYNNEI. The CDR3: CASSELGTGSEKLFF. In DNA, the CDR3 is TGTGCCAGCAGTGAGTTAGGGACAGGAAGTGAAAAACTGTTTTTT.

The J gene is TRBJ2-1, the V gene TRBV19; D is perhaps TRBD2 (6 bases). CDR1 and CDR2 from the germline V gene are LNHDA and SQIVND (reference sequence). V was cut by 9 bases and J by 7 bases, with 10 bases left in between. The CDR3 is 11 amino acids. CDR3 region: CASTSLNEQFF. In nucleotides, the CDR3 is TGTGCCAGCACTAGCCTGAATGAGCAGTTCTTC.

V and J are TRBV20-1 and TRBJ1-5; possible D gene TRBD1, 6 bases. V shed 3 bases and J shed 2 bases, with 14 bases lying between them. This CDR3 spans 15 amino acids. Germline V CDR1 and CDR2: DFQATT, SNEGSKA (reference sequence). The CDR3 DNA is TGCAGTGCTAGTTCAGGGGCTGGGGGCAATCAGCCCCAGCATTTT. It is translated as CSASSGAGGNQPQHF.

The rearrangement uses TRBV2 and TRBJ2-7; TRBD1 might be the D (5 bases). There are 11 residues in the CDR3. Trimming pared 10 bases from V and 7 bases from J, leaving 14 bases between. Germline CDR1 SNHLY, CDR2 FYNNEI. CDR3 loop: CANLLGLEQYF. DNA for the CDR3: TGTGCCAACTTATTGGGGCTGGAGCAGTACTTC.

V gene TRBV2 combines with J gene TRBJ1-1, with D perhaps TRBD1 (5 bases). V lost 6 bases and J lost 1, with 12 bases in between. The CDR3 runs 14 residues. Germline CDR1 and CDR2: SNHLY and FYNNEI. This CDR3 reads CASRAHGQNTEAFF. The CDR3 nucleotides are TGTGCCAGCAGGGCTCACGGACAGAACACTGAAGCTTTCTTT.

The J gene is TRBJ2-2, the V gene TRBV19; D gene uncertain. Germline V gene sequence: CDR1 LNHDA, CDR2 SQIVND (reference sequence). V lost 5 bases, J lost 1 base, and 5 bases lay in between. This CDR3 has 13 residues. CDR3 region: CASSQVNTGELFF. The CDR3 region has the DNA TGTGCCAGTAGTCAGGTGAACACCGGGGAGCTGTTTTTT. The full variable domain, in which reference TRBV19 and TRBJ2-2 provide the parts outside the CDR3, is DGGITQSPKYLFRKEGQNVTLSCEQNLNHDAMYWYRQDPGQGLRLIYYSQIVNDFQKGDIAEGYSVSREKKESFPLTVTSAQKNPTAFYLCASSQVNTGELFFGEGSRLTVL.

In DNA, the CDR3 is TGTGCCAGCAGACCTTTAGGTGGGACAGGAGGCTCCTACGAGCAGTACTTC. Residues: CASRPLGGTGGSYEQYF. The chain has TRBV2 and TRBJ2-7; 8 bases align to TRBD1. V lost 6 bases to trimming and J lost 0 bases; unmatched junction nucleotides: 13. Germline V gene sequence: CDR1 SNHLY, CDR2 FYNNEI. CDR3 length equals 17 residues.

This chain's CDR3 is CASSVDRASYEAFF. The CDR3 nucleotides read TGTGCCAGCAGTGTCGACAGGGCCTCCTATGAAGCTTTCTTT. The V gene is TRBV2, the J gene TRBJ1-1; 7 positions agree with TRBD1. This CDR3 is built from 14 residues. The germline CDR1 and CDR2 sequences are SNHLY and FYNNEI. Trimming at V came to 4 bases and at J to 7 bases, leaving 9 bases not matched to a gene.

The chain couples TRBV6-4 to TRBJ2-7; D is possibly TRBD2 (6 bases). Germline V CDR1 and CDR2: MRHNA, SNTAGT. Deletions cut 6 bases from V and 0 bases from J, with 15 bases between. The CDR3 sequence is 15 residues long. The CDR3 sequence is CASSLKLRGSYEQYF. The DNA of the CDR3 is TGTGCCAGCAGCCTTAAGTTGCGGGGCTCCTACGAGCAGTACTTC.

The rearrangement links TRBV4-1 to TRBJ1-5, with D hard to call. The CDR3 runs 13 residues. Germline V lookup: CDR1 MGHRA, CDR2 YSYEKL. The V and J ends lost 0 bases and 7 bases respectively, with 7 bases between them. The DNA of the CDR3 is TGCGCCAGCAGCCAAGAGGGCCGGCAGCCCCAGCATTTT. Protein product: CASSQEGRQPQHF.

The chain carries TRBV19 and TRBJ2-7; 7 positions agree with TRBD2. CDR1 is LNHDA, CDR2 SQIVND, per germline (reference sequence). This CDR3 region has 14 residues. V lost 11 bases and J lost 4; bases outside the gene matches: 14. CDR3 region: CARGGGSPNYEQYF. CDR3 DNA: TGTGCCCGGGGTGGCGGGAGCCCTAATTACGAGCAGTACTTC.

The chain combines TRBV6-5 with TRBJ2-2, with TRBD1 matching over 9 bases. The CDR3 runs to 15 residues. Germline CDR1 is MNHEY and CDR2 is SVGAGI. The J segment lost 5 bases and the V segment lost 7 bases, leaving 8 bases of the junction unmatched. CDR3 nucleotides: TGTGCCAGCAAGGCGGGACAGGGTTGGACCGGGGAGCTGTTTTTT. This codes for CASKAGQGWTGELFF.

The chain recombines TRBV5-1 with TRBJ2-7; the D gene is possibly TRBD2 (5 bases). The V end was cut by 4 bases, the J end by 0 bases, with 11 bases between. The CDR3 consists of 14 residues. Germline-derived CDR1 and CDR2 are SGHRS and YFSETQ. In nucleotides, the CDR3 is TGCGCCAGCAGCCTCCCCGGGAACTCCTACGAGCAGTACTTC. Translation gives CASSLPGNSYEQYF.

This sequence joins TRBV7-8 and TRBJ2-7; 8 bases are shared with TRBD2. Germline trimming cut 7 bases from V and 4 bases from J; bases unmatched to any gene: 6. CDR3 length: 13 amino acids. Germline V gene data show CDR1 as SGHVS and CDR2 as FQNEAQ. CDR3 DNA sequence: TGTGCCAGCACGACGGGAGGGCCTTACGAGCAGTACTTC. Protein sequence: CASTTGGPYEQYF.

This rearrangement joins TRBV7-8 to TRBJ1-1; 9 bases are shared with TRBD1. Germline CDR1 SGHVS, CDR2 FQNEAQ. This CDR3 has 13 residues. V lost 5 bases and J lost 12; bases outside the gene matches: 10. The CDR3 coding sequence is TGTGCCAGCAGCCCCGGAGCGACAGGGGGGTCTTTCTTT. This codes for CASSPGATGGSFF.

The genes are TRBV9 and TRBJ1-6; D not resolved. Trimming took off 0 bases at V and 6 bases at J, with 7 bases between the two ends. The germline gives CDR1 SGDLS, CDR2 YYNGEE. The CDR3 consists of 14 residues. DNA of the CDR3: TGTGCCAGCAGCGTAGACCGAGCTAATTCACCCCTCCACTTT. Amino acids: CASSVDRANSPLHF.

This rearrangement joins TRBV7-2 to TRBJ2-7, with D possibly being TRBD2 (5 bases). The length of the CDR3 is 14 residues. The germline V gene encodes CDR1 SGHTA and CDR2 FQGNSA. The V and J ends lost 1 base and 6 bases respectively, with 13 bases between them. The CDR3 here is CASSLGAGWGEQYF. The DNA of the CDR3 is TGTGCCAGCAGCTTAGGGGCGGGTTGGGGCGAGCAGTACTTC. Based on the CDR3 plus reference TRBV7-2 and TRBJ2-7, the full variable domain is GAGVSQSPSNKVTEKGKDVELRCDPISGHTALYWYRQSLGQGLEFLIYFQGNSAPDKSGLPSDRFSAERTGGSVSTLTIQRTQQEDSAVYLCASSLGAGWGEQYFGPGTRLTVT.

This chain joins TRBV3-1 (or the pseudogene TRBV3-2) and TRBJ2-3; D ambiguous. This CDR3 has 15 amino acids. Trimming shortened V by 1 base and J by 3 bases, and 11 bases separated the two germline ends. Per the germline V gene, CDR1 is LGHDT and CDR2 is YNNKEL (reference sequence). The CDR3 spells CASSQAPTGTDTQYF. The DNA of the CDR3 is TGTGCCAGCAGCCAAGCCCCGACTGGAACAGATACGCAGTATTTT.

The rearrangement uses TRBV18 and TRBJ1-3; D may be TRBD1 (6 bases). CDR1 is KGHSH and CDR2 is LQKENI in the germline V gene. The length of the CDR3 is 14 residues. V shed 2 bases and J shed 8 bases, with 13 bases lying between them. CDR3 nucleotides: TGTGCCAGCTCACCATATGGCAGGGGTCACACCATATATTTT. This sequence encodes CASSPYGRGHTIYF.

The V and J genes are TRBV12-3 or TRBV12-4 and TRBJ2-7; maybe TRBD1 (5 bases). This CDR3 has 13 amino acids. V lost 5 bases, J lost 3 bases, and 11 bases lay in between. The CDR3 DNA reads TGTGCCAGCAGTCAGACAGTCGGCTACGAGCAGTACTTC. Its protein is CASSQTVGYEQYF.